This is a list of T cell receptor beta chains from one sample in a study of blood T cell repertoires in COVID-19. The protocol was immunoSEQ multiplex PCR, while the TCRdb copy is restricted to in-frame clones and leaves out a portion. The table includes approximately 150,000 clones, 87% detected once. Sequenced sample: peripheral blood. The receptors were gathered from a man of 80 years or more with acute or convalescent COVID-19. Each CDR3 is given with its conserved first and last residue. A D gene is named only where the DNA matches it firmly. Clone size is shown for a subset of rows, as once, few, many or a class of expanded clone.

v_gene	d_gene	abundance	j_gene	CDR3nt	CDR3aa
TRBV5-1	TRBD1	-	TRBJ1-1	TGCGCCAGCAGCTTGGGGCGGACAGGGGTAGTAACTGAAGCTTTCTTT	CASSLGRTGVVTEAFF
TRBV12-3/TRBV12-4	TRBD2	-	TRBJ2-7	TGTGCCAGCAGTAGAGCGGGAGGGCCCGAGCAGTACTTC	CASSRAGGPEQYF
TRBV7-9	TRBD2	-	TRBJ2-3	TGTGCCAGCAGCTTAGGTCCCGCGGGGGGCACAGATACGCAGTATTTT	CASSLGPAGGTDTQYF
TRBV6-2/TRBV6-3	-	-	TRBJ2-3	TGTGCCAGCAGTTATGGCGGGGTTTACACAGATACGCAGTATTTT	CASSYGGVYTDTQYF
TRBV3-1/TRBV3-2	TRBD1	-	TRBJ1-3	TGTGCCAGCAGCCAGAGGGACAGGACTGGAAACACCATATATTTT	CASSQRDRTGNTIYF
TRBV5-4	TRBD1	once	TRBJ1-2	TGTGCCAGCAGCGGCGGGACAGGATTTGGCTACACCTTC	CASSGGTGFGYTF
TRBV30	-	-	TRBJ1-2	TGTGCCTGGACCCCAGGGGACTATGGCTACACCTTC	CAWTPGDYGYTF
TRBV28	TRBD2	-	TRBJ2-7	TGTGCCAGCAGTTTATCGGCGGGAGCCACCTACGAGCAGTACTTC	CASSLSAGATYEQYF
TRBV7-2	-	-	TRBJ2-1	TGTGCCAGCAGCCCGAGGTCATCCTACAATGAGCAGTTCTTC	CASSPRSSYNEQFF
TRBV29-1	TRBD1	-	TRBJ2-3	TGCAGCGTTTCCCGGACAGGGGGGGTAACAGATACGCAGTATTTT	CSVSRTGGVTDTQYF
TRBV5-8	-	-	TRBJ1-2	TGTGCCAGCAGCCGCGGGGGGATCTATGGCTACACCTTC	CASSRGGIYGYTF